The clone carrying this T cell receptor beta chain was observed at least ten times. As yet, its antigen is unknown. The data stem from a study of T cells after yellow fever vaccination. For the study at large: Fractions low in cell number were prepared with SMART-Seq v4 Ultra Low Input. Regarding the study as a whole: Boosting was followed by the reappearance of most primary-vaccination clones (roughly 96% CD4, about 89% CD8).

Making TCR cDNA involved 5'RACE template switching, which added UMIs and a universal primer site. TCRdb re-analysed the 5' RACE reads in MiXCR, keeping a single row per CDR3 protein. The repertoire includes some 320,000 distinct CDR3 sequences, 4% to 5.5% of them detected once, and roughly 19% sits in the top ten. The ends lost 0 bases at V and 4 bases at J; junction bases unmatched: 20. The CDR3 covers 22 residues. Germline CDR1 and CDR2: SGHRS and YFSETQ. The rearrangement uses TRBV5-1 and TRBJ1-6; 9 nucleotides match TRBD1. The specimen was PBMCs, collected 15 days after the yellow fever booster vaccination. This receptor was obtained from a man aged 18 to 30 who received the YFV17D yellow fever vaccine. CDR3 DNA: TGCGCCAGCAGCTTGGAATCTCCAGGACAGGGGATTCGGGGCCTTTATAATTCACCCCTCCACTTT. Protein sequence: CASSLESPGQGIRGLYNSPLHF.